A selection of T cell receptor beta chains follows, all from one sample in a study of blood T cell repertoires in COVID-19. The data were produced by immunoSEQ multiplex PCR, yet TCRdb's version contains in-frame clones alone and is incomplete. The repertoire holds about 180,000 clones, with about 79% as singletons. The sequencing sample was made of peripheral blood. The receptor set was obtained from a woman aged 70-85 years with acute or convalescent COVID-19. Both conserved end residues are part of each CDR3. D genes are given only for firm matches. Expanded clones get a size class; other rows say once, few or many, or leave the size out.

clone size,D gene,CDR3 length,J gene,V gene,CDR3 DNA,CDR3 protein
few,TRBD2,15,TRBJ2-4,TRBV6-1,TGTGCCAGCAGTGAGAGGGACTACGGGCTTGGGGTTCAGTACTTC,CASSERDYGLGVQYF
.,.,16,TRBJ2-5,TRBV30,TGTGCCTGGAATAGGTATTGGGAGATCGGCCAAGAGACCCAGTACTTC,CAWNRYWEIGQETQYF
.,TRBD1,16,TRBJ2-1,TRBV7-2,TGTGCCAGCAGCTTGGGACAGGGCCGCTCCTACAATGAGCAGTTCTTC,CASSLGQGRSYNEQFF
once,TRBD1,18,TRBJ2-6,TRBV3-1/TRBV3-2,TGTGCCAGCAGTCCCACAGGGGGCGACCCCTCTGGGGCCAACGTCCTGACTTTC,CASSPTGGDPSGANVLTF
.,.,17,TRBJ2-5,TRBV7-2,TGTGCCAGCAGCGGAGTGAACGGAGGACAGAGGAGAGAGACCCAGTACTTC,CASSGVNGGQRRETQYF
.,.,14,TRBJ1-1,TRBV15,TGTGCCACCAGTCGAACAGGGATAGCCACTGAAGCTTTCTTT,CATSRTGIATEAFF
.,.,13,TRBJ1-5,TRBV28,TGTGCCAGCAGTTTAGACGGGCAGGGGCCCCAGCATTTT,CASSLDGQGPQHF
.,.,16,TRBJ1-1,TRBV6-1,TGTGCCAGCAGTGAAGCAGGATACGGTTCGGGGACTGAAGCTTTCTTT,CASSEAGYGSGTEAFF
.,.,12,TRBJ2-7,TRBV5-6,TGTGCCAGCAGCGGAACAGGGTCCGAGCAGTACTTC,CASSGTGSEQYF
.,.,13,TRBJ2-3,TRBV7-8,TGTGCCAGCAGCTCCCCTAGAGGGGATACGCAGTATTTT,CASSSPRGDTQYF